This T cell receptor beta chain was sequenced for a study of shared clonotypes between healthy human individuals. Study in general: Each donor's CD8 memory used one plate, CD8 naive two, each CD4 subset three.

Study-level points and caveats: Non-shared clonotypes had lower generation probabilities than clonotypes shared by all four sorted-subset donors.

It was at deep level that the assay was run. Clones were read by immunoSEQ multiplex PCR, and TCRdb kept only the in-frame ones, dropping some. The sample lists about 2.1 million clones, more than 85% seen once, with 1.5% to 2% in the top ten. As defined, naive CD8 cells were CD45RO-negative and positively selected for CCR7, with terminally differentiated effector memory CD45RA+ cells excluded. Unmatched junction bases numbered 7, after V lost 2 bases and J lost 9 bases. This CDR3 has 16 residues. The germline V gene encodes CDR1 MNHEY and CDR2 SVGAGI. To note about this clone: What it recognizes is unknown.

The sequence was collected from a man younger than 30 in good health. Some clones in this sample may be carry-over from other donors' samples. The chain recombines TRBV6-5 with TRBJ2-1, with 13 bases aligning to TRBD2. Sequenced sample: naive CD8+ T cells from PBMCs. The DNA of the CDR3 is TGTGCCAGCAGTTACCGGACTAGCGGGAGTTTGGGTGAGCAGTTCTTC. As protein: CASSYRTSGSLGEQFF.